These T cell receptor beta chains were read from a single sample in a study of T cell repertoires in ileal Crohn's disease. Clones were read by immunoSEQ multiplex PCR, and TCRdb kept only the in-frame ones, dropping some. The table records over 5,500 clones, 70% to 80% of them present only once. Sequencing was done on a sample of ileal tissue. The receptors derive from an adult with Crohn's disease. Both conserved end residues are part of each CDR3. The D gene is left open where the match is weak. Rows give clone size only sometimes, using once, few, many, or a class for an expanded clone.

d_gene: .
v_gene: TRBV6-1
j_gene: TRBJ1-5
abundance: .
CDR3aa: CASSEQAINQPQHF
CDR3nt: TGTGCCAGCAGTGAGCAGGCAATCAATCAGCCCCAGCATTTT

d_gene: TRBD1
v_gene: TRBV29-1
j_gene: TRBJ2-7
abundance: .
CDR3aa: CSVKVQGVYEQYF
CDR3nt: TGCAGCGTTAAAGTACAGGGGGTCTACGAGCAGTACTTC

d_gene: .
v_gene: TRBV28
j_gene: TRBJ2-2
abundance: few
CDR3aa: CASSSGGSGTGELFF
CDR3nt: TGTGCCAGCAGTTCAGGAGGGTCGGGCACCGGGGAGCTGTTTTTT

d_gene: .
v_gene: TRBV2
j_gene: TRBJ1-6
abundance: .
CDR3aa: CASSEWQNNSPLHF
CDR3nt: TGTGCCAGCAGTGAGTGGCAGAATAATTCACCCCTCCACTTT

d_gene: TRBD2
v_gene: TRBV5-1
j_gene: TRBJ2-3
abundance: .
CDR3aa: CASRPGQREGRADTQYF
CDR3nt: TGCGCCAGCAGGCCGGGCCAGCGGGAGGGCCGGGCGGATACGCAGTATTTT

d_gene: TRBD2
v_gene: TRBV18
j_gene: TRBJ2-7
abundance: .
CDR3aa: CASSGLGTILSYEQYF
CDR3nt: TGTGCCAGCTCAGGACTCGGGACTATACTAAGCTACGAGCAGTACTTC

d_gene: TRBD1
v_gene: TRBV30
j_gene: TRBJ2-3
abundance: .
CDR3aa: CAWSLPGQGTTDTQYF
CDR3nt: TGTGCCTGGAGTCTACCGGGACAGGGCACCACAGATACGCAGTATTTT

d_gene: .
v_gene: TRBV9
j_gene: TRBJ2-1
abundance: once
CDR3aa: CASSADFYEQFF
CDR3nt: TGTGCCAGCAGCGCAGACTTTTATGAGCAGTTCTTC

d_gene: TRBD2
v_gene: TRBV7-2
j_gene: TRBJ2-1
abundance: .
CDR3aa: CASSLGAGMDEQFF
CDR3nt: TGTGCCAGCAGCTTAGGAGCGGGAATGGATGAGCAGTTCTTC

d_gene: .
v_gene: TRBV19
j_gene: TRBJ2-1
abundance: .
CDR3aa: CASRQRDNEQFF
CDR3nt: TGTGCCAGTAGACAGAGGGACAATGAGCAGTTCTTC

d_gene: .
v_gene: TRBV28
j_gene: TRBJ1-2
abundance: once
CDR3aa: CASSFSGGDQNFNYGYTF
CDR3nt: TGTGCCAGCAGTTTTAGCGGCGGAGATCAGAATTTTAACTATGGCTACACCTTC

d_gene: .
v_gene: TRBV27
j_gene: TRBJ1-5
abundance: medium-sized
CDR3aa: CASSLSGVQPQHF
CDR3nt: TGTGCCAGCAGTTTATCAGGGGTACAGCCCCAGCATTTT

d_gene: .
v_gene: TRBV9
j_gene: TRBJ2-7
abundance: once
CDR3aa: CASSVGTPYEQYF
CDR3nt: TGTGCCAGCAGCGTCGGGACACCCTACGAGCAGTACTTC

d_gene: TRBD2
v_gene: TRBV2
j_gene: TRBJ2-1
abundance: .
CDR3aa: CASWGLAGGPGQQFF
CDR3nt: TGTGCCAGCTGGGGACTAGCGGGAGGGCCCGGGCAGCAGTTCTTC

d_gene: .
v_gene: TRBV5-4
j_gene: TRBJ2-5
abundance: .
CDR3aa: CASSFGGGETQYF
CDR3nt: TGTGCCAGCAGCTTTGGGGGAGGAGAGACCCAGTACTTC

d_gene: .
v_gene: TRBV9
j_gene: TRBJ2-7
abundance: .
CDR3aa: CASSVDPGRSYEQYF
CDR3nt: TGTGCCAGCAGCGTAGATCCGGGTCGTTCGTACGAGCAGTACTTC

d_gene: .
v_gene: TRBV2
j_gene: TRBJ2-1
abundance: .
CDR3aa: CASSGELGNEQFF
CDR3nt: TGTGCCAGCTCGGGGGAGTTGGGCAATGAGCAGTTCTTC